This section outlines one TCR beta chain sequence together with its context. Its recognized antigen is unknown. Per-base qualities were not stored, and no clone one base away is much larger. Library generation was performed with the immunoSEQ multiplex PCR assay. For the multiplex PCR, a mixture combining 60 forward primers for TCR Vbeta segments and 13 reverse primers for TCR Jbeta segments was used. The CDR3 region of rearranged TCR beta genes was amplified from genomic DNA by a multiplex PCR assay. The Illumina HiSeq System was used to sequence the amplified TCR beta libraries as 87-base-pair reads. The study's own analysis went as follows. A later analysis counted tens of millions of unique TCR beta chains across the 666 repertoires, and around 12 million of these chains were shared by at least two donors. Raw reads were error-corrected and collapsed into unique sequences by a nearest-neighbor algorithm in which closely related sequences were merged to remove PCR and sequencing errors. CDR3 sequences were aligned to IMGT reference sequences to assign V, D and J gene segments. Each retained sequence needed at least a six-nucleotide match to both a V gene segment and a J gene segment. Rearrangements were called productive when the CDR3 lacked stop codons and stayed in frame with V and J; all others were non-productive. Following IMGT convention, CDR3 was defined as the stretch from the second conserved V-encoded cysteine up to the conserved J-encoded phenylalanine. The earlier analysis of about 500 of the donors excluded sequences that lacked an unambiguous match to a single V gene segment. In an earlier analysis of approximately 590 of the donors, V segments were called functional above 56.7% productive rearrangements and were called segregating when the between-donor standard deviation exceeded 5%. A statistical classification framework was built for diagnosing cytomegalovirus status from the catalog of TCR beta chain sequences. V and J gene assignment, in a later analysis, came from comparing TCR nucleotide sequences with IMGT/GENE-DB human TR gene sequences. Using the TCRdist pipeline, a later analysis assigned CDR3 sequences along with most-parsimonious VDJ recombination scenarios. In a later analysis, each TCR beta chain was defined by its CDR3 amino acid sequence together with its V-gene family, and reads lacking a unique V-gene family were excluded. As a way to deal with suspected cross-contamination and a sequencing artifact, a later analysis dropped over 550 nucleotide sequences that were highly shared and had low generation probability. In a later analysis, a clonal expansion index for each public chain was calculated from normalized within-repertoire ranks of inferred template counts. A later analysis computed generation probabilities with a VDJ recombination model fitted to out-of-frame rearrangements, and checked the results against IGoR. In a later analysis, hypergeometric tests were used to score TCR-TCR, TCR-HLA and TCR-CMV co-occurrence, with a repertoire-size bias correction applied to TCR pairs. A later analysis estimated false discovery rates by permuting HLA or CMV assignments 20 times. In a later analysis, co-occurring TCRs were grouped with DBSCAN, and TCRdist sequence similarity was added when clustering was performed within HLA-allele-positive subsets. Repertoires with fewer than 30,000 or more than 120,000 public chains, plus five repertoires with anomalous nucleotide sharing, were excluded from co-occurrence clustering. Not all clones reach the TCRdb copy of this immuneACCESS table, which keeps in-frame sequences only. Checked studies attribute under half of the gap to unresolved V genes and leave the rest unexplained. V and J calls and clone size are as listed in that table; D and trimming were resolved from the DNA. The sample contains 90,000 to 120,000 clones, about three quarters of them found a single time. The ten largest clones capture 7.8% of the sample.

CDR1 and CDR2 are drawn from the germline V gene (reference sequence): MNHEY, SMNVEV. Trimming removed 3 bases from V and 0 bases from J, leaving 9 bases between the germline ends. Including the terminal cysteine and phenylalanine, the CDR3 comprises 15 residues. Only the CDR3 part of the read is kept: 45 bases, read in frame from the first base. The entry originates in a study of cytomegalovirus exposure and HLA in healthy donors (dated by TCRdb to the late 2010s). For the study in its entirety: An earlier analysis of roughly 500 of the donors reported roughly 270 Gb of sequence data and 100 million to 140 million unique TCR beta sequences from 150 million to 200 million T cells. Approximately 300 gigabases of sequencing data and 70 million to 95 million unique TCR sequences made up an early release that covered approximately 700 HLA-typed donors. Among the approximately 430 genotyped donors, about 85% belonged to the genetic ancestry cluster associated with self-reported Caucasian donors. The aim of the study was to test whether cataloging public T cell receptors could identify signatures of past pathogen exposure. The T cell repertoires of some 670 subjects were profiled by immunosequencing and related to cytomegalovirus serostatus. Along with the approximately 700-subject first cohort, a separate validation cohort of over 90 different subjects was used. The study combined high-throughput TCR immunosequencing, statistical association of individual TCRs with disease status, and machine learning to predict cytomegalovirus infection status. A later analysis re-examined previously published TCR beta repertoires from about 700 donors and added high-resolution HLA genotyping to investigate patterns of TCR occurrence. In the later analysis, no new phenotypic data were used to find candidate immune exposures; instead, reliance was placed on TCR beta sequences and their occurrence across donors. An earlier analysis of approximately 630 of the donors applied high-throughput TCR beta sequencing to assess whether each TCR beta V gene segment acted as functional or pseudogenic. Donor age, sex, ethnicity and CMV serostatus were collected together with the repertoire data. In a later genetic analysis, genome-wide SNP genotypes for about three fifths of the 666 donors were used, and that subset was treated as a discovery cohort. Every discovery cohort repertoire had been produced on one sequencing platform. HLA typing included class I and class II loci at four-digit resolution. The number of typed donors differed by locus: about 620-640 for A, B, C, DRB1 and DQB1; some 540 for DQA1; 606 for DPA1; and around 490 for DPB1. Four to six DR-DQ haplotypes were handled as single units for association and clustering, since linkage in the cohort was strong. Among under 450 genotyped donors of the cohort, an average of around 240,000 unique TCR beta nucleotide sequences were sequenced per donor, roughly 20% of them non-productive. The study at large found these results: A cluster of highly shared sequence variants was judged likely to be a technical artifact of the sequencing pipeline. A later analysis found that HLA-associated TCR beta chains were more clonally expanded and had lower generation probabilities than equally common non-associated chains. According to a later analysis, parvovirus B19, influenza, CMV and Epstein-Barr virus appeared linked to several top co-occurrence clusters. According to the authors, the approach could potentially be generalized to other disease states and immunological phenotypes. In this cohort, only TCR beta chains were sequenced, and detectable features were limited by the absence of alpha or paired-chain data. The study gave a list of 150 to 200 TCR beta chains associated with cytomegalovirus. Because HLA typing was missing for some donors at each locus, association tests included only the typed subset. While some public TCRs were present in many individuals, most TCR sequences turned up only very rarely across donors. Three of the identified cytomegalovirus-associated TCR beta chains were confirmed in vitro to be specific for cytomegalovirus antigens. Compared with the roughly 710-donor mean, donors in an Asian-associated ancestry cluster had fewer N-insertions in productive TCRs, according to a later genetic analysis. The presence/absence analyses assumed that sequencing depth was roughly uniform across donors, and that assumption may not be true. V-gene and J-gene trimming of TCR beta chains was associated with a missense DCLRE1C variant in a later genetic analysis, and the association was replicated in an independent cohort. Strong co-occurrence of HLA alleles, especially DR and DQ, made assigning TCR associations to individual alleles difficult. In an earlier analysis of fewer than 700 of the donors, most TCR beta V segments appeared in productive rearrangements about 90% or about 30% of the time, broadly matching IMGT annotations. Some IMGT-functional V segments, including TRBV6-2 and TRBV6-3, could not be distinguished by the 87-base-pair reads and were therefore excluded. The classifier was reported to diagnose cytomegalovirus status with high specificity and sensitivity in both the original and validation cohorts. Immune exposure information for the cohort was limited to CMV serostatus. Linkage disequilibrium might explain the correlated functional status among segregating V segments, but an unknown experimental factor could not be excluded. In a later analysis, about 16,000 TCR beta sequences were associated with specific HLA alleles at a false discovery rate of 0.05. In a later analysis, TCR association rates were found to vary across HLA loci, with the most associated TCRs seen for DRB1 alleles and the fewest for HLA-C alleles. Because counts were too low, about 18 rarely observed V segments, including chromosome 9 orphons, were left out of the earlier analysis of a few hundred of the donors. A further reported finding was that TCR beta sequences accurately predicted the HLA-A and HLA-B alleles for most subjects in the first cohort. In a later analysis, most CMV-associated TCR beta chains were found to appear HLA-restricted, with HLA associations seemingly driven largely by CMV exposure.

The cohort was made up of 650 to 700 healthy bone marrow donors. At the time of sampling, all cohort members were nominally healthy, though unrecorded immune exposures were likely present. The donor was CMV seronegative and belonged to the group of more than 300 seronegative cohort members. A peripheral blood sample was collected from each donor, and TCR beta sequencing was performed on peripheral blood mononuclear cells. Genomic DNA extraction from the blood cell samples was performed with the Qiagen DNeasy Blood Extraction Kit. The source of this sequence is a man aged 25-40 years in good health and CMV-seronegative. Source material: PBMCs. The chain employs TRBV27 and TRBJ1-3, and the D gene may be TRBD1, 5 bases matching. The nucleotide sequence is given as TGTGCCAGCAGTTTTTCCGGGGGCTCTGGAAACACCATATATTTT. This is translated as CASSFSGGSGNTIYF.